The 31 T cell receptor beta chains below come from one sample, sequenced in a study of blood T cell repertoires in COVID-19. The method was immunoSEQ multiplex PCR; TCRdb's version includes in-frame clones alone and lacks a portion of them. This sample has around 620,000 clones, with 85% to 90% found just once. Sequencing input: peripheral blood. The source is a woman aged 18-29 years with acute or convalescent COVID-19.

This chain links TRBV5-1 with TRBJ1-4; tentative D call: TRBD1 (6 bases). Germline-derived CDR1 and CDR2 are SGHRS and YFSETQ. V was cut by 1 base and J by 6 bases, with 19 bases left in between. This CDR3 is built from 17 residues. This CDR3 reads CASSLMPGGADYEKLFF. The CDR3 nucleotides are TGCGCCAGCAGCTTGATGCCGGGGGGCGCGGATTATGAAAAACTGTTTTTT. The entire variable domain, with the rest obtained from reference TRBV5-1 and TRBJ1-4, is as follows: KAGVTQTPRYLIKTRGQQVTLSCSPISGHRSVSWYQQTPGQGLQFLFEYFSETQRNKGNFPGRFSGRQFSNSRSEMNVSTLELGDSALYLCASSLMPGGADYEKLFFGSGTQLSVL.

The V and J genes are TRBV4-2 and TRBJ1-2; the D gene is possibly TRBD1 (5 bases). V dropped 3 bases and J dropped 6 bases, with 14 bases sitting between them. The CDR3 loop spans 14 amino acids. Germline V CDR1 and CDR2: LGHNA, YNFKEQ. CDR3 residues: CASSQTDRPDGYTF. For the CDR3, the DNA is TGTGCCAGCAGCCAGACAGACAGACCCGATGGCTACACCTTC.

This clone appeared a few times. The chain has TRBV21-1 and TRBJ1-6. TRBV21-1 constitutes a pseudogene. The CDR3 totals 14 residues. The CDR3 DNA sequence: TGTGCCAGCAGCGTTAGAGGGTATAATTCACCCCTCCACTTT. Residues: CASSVRGYNSPLHF.

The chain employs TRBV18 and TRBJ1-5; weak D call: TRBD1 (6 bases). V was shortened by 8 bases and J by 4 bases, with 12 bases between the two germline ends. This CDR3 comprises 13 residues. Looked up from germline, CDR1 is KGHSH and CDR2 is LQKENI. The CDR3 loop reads CASTDSPNQPQHF. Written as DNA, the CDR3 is TGTGCCAGCACGGACAGCCCGAATCAGCCCCAGCATTTT. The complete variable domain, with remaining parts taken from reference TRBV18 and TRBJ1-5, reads NAGVMQNPRHLVRRRGQEARLRCSPMKGHSHVYWYRQLPEEGLKFMVYLQKENIIDESGMPKERFSAEFPKEGPSILRIQQVVRGDSAAYFCASTDSPNQPQHFGDGTRLSIL.

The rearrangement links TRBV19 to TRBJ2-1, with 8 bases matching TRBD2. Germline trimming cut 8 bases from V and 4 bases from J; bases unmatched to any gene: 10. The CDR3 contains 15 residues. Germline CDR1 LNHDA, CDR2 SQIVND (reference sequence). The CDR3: CASRPGTRLYNEQFF. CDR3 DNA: TGTGCCAGTCGCCCGGGGACTAGGCTATACAATGAGCAGTTCTTC.

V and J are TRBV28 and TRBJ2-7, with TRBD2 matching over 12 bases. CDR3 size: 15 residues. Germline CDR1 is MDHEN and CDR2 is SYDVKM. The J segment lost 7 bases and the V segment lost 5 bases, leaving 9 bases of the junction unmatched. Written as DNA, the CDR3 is TGTGCCAGCAGTCCCCCTCCTAGCGGGGGGGAAGAGCAGTACTTC. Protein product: CASSPPPSGGEEQYF.

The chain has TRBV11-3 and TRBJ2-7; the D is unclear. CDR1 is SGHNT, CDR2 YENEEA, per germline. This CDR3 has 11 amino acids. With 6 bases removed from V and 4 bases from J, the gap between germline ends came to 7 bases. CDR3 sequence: CASSLAYEQYF. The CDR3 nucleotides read TGTGCCAGCAGTTTGGCTTACGAGCAGTACTTC.

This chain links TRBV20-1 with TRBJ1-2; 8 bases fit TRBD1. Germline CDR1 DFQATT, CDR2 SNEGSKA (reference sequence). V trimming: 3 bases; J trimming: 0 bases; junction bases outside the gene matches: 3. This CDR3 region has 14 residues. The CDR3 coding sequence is TGCAGTGCTAGTCGGGACAGGACTAACTATGGCTACACCTTC. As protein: CSASRDRTNYGYTF.

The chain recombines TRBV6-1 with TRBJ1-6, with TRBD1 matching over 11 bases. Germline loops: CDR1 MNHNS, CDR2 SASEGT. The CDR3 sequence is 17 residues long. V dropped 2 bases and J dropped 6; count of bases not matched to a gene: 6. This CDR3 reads CASSEIRTGGSNSPLHF. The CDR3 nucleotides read TGTGCCAGCAGTGAAATTAGGACAGGGGGCTCTAATTCACCCCTCCACTTT.

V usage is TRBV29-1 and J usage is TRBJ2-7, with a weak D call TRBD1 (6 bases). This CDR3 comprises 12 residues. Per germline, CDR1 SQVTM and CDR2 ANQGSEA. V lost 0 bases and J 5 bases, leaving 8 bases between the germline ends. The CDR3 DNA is TGCAGCGTTGAAGATGAGGGGGACGAGCAGTACTTC. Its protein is CSVEDEGDEQYF.

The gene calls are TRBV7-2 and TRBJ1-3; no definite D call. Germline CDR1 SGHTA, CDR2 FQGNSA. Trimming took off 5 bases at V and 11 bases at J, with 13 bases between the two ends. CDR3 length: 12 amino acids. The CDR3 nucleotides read TGTGCCAGCAGCAGAGGCCTGTCCGCCATATATTTT. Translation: CASSRGLSAIYF.

In DNA form, the CDR3 reads TGTGCCAGCAGCCAGCTAACAGGGGAGAGGGCTTTCTTT. Protein product: CASSQLTGERAFF. This rearrangement joins TRBV3-1 (or the pseudogene TRBV3-2) to TRBJ1-1; the match to TRBD1 covers 7 bases. The ends lost 3 bases at V and 11 bases at J; junction bases unmatched: 9. The CDR3 is 13 residues long. The V gene's germline CDR1 is LGHDT and CDR2 YNNKEL (reference sequence).

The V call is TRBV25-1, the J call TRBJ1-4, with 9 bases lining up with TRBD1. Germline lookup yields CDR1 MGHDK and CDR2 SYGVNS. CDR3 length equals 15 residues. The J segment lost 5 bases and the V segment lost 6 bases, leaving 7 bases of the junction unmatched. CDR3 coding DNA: TGTGCCAGCAGGAGGGGACAGGGAAAAAATGAAAAACTGTTTTTT. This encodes CASRRGQGKNEKLFF.

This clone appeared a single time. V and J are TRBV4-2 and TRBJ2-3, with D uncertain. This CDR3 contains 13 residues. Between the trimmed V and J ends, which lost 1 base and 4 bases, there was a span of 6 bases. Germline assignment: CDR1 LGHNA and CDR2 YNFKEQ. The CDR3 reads CASSQVEPDTQYF. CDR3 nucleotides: TGTGCCAGCAGCCAAGTGGAGCCAGATACGCAGTATTTT.

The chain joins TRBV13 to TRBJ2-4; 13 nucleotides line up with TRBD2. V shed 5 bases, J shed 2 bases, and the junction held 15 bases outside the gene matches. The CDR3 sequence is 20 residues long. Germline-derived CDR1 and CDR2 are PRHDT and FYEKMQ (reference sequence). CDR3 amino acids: CASSQKTSGGARVPKNIQYF. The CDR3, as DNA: TGTGCCAGCAGCCAGAAAACTAGCGGGGGGGCTCGGGTGCCCAAAAACATTCAGTACTTC.

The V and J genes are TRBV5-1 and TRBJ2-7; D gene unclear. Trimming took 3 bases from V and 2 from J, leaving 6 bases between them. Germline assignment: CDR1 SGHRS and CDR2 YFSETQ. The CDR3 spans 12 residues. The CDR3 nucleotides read TGCGCCAGCAGCTCCCCTACCTACGAGCAGTACTTC. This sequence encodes CASSSPTYEQYF.

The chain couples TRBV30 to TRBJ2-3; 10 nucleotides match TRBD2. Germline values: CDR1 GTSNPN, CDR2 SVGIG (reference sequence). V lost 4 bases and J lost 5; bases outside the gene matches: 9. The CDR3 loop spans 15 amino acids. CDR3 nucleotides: TGTGCCTGGAATTCAGGACTAGCGGCAATAGATACGCAGTATTTT. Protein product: CAWNSGLAAIDTQYF.

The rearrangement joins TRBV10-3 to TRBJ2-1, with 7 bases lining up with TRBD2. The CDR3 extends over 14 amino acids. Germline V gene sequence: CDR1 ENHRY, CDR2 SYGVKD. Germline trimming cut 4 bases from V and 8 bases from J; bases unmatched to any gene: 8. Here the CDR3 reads CAISVGGDKYEQFF. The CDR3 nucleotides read TGTGCCATCAGTGTGGGAGGGGATAAATATGAGCAGTTCTTC.

The CDR3 loop reads CASVGQVNRGYTF. The CDR3 nucleotides are TGTGCCAGCGTGGGGCAGGTAAATCGCGGCTACACCTTC. This chain uses TRBV7-6 with TRBJ1-2; weak D call: TRBD1 (5 bases). The CDR3 consists of 13 residues. Per the germline V gene, CDR1 is SGHVS and CDR2 is FNYEAQ. Trimming cost V 8 bases and J 8 bases, with 18 bases left between them. The complete variable domain, with remaining parts taken from reference TRBV7-6 and TRBJ1-2, reads GAGVSQSPRYKVTKRGQDVALRCDPISGHVSLYWYRQALGQGPEFLTYFNYEAQQDKSGLPNDRFSAERPEGSISTLTIQRTEQRDSAMYRCASVGQVNRGYTFGSGTRLTVV.

This chain's CDR3 is CSAARGYEAFF. CDR3 coding DNA: TGCAGTGCTGCTCGAGGCTACGAAGCTTTCTTT. The chain recombines TRBV20-1 with TRBJ1-1; D is unclear. Germline assignment: CDR1 DFQATT and CDR2 SNEGSKA (reference sequence). The CDR3 consists of 11 residues. Trimming cost V 5 bases and J 8 bases, with 12 bases left between them.

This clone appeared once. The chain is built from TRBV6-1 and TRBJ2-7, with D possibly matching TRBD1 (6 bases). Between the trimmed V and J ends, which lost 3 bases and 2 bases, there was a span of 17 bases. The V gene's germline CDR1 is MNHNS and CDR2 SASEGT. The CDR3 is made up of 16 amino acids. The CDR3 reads CASSDRGTTIPYEQYF. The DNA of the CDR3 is TGTGCCAGCAGTGACCGAGGGACAACCATCCCCTACGAGCAGTACTTC.

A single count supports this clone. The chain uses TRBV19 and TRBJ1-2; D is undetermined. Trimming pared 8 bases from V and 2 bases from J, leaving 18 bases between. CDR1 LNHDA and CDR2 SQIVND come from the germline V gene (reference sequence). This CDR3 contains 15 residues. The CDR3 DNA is TGTGCCAGTTGGGAGAGGGCCCCACCCAACTATGGCTACACCTTC. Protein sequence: CASWERAPPNYGYTF.

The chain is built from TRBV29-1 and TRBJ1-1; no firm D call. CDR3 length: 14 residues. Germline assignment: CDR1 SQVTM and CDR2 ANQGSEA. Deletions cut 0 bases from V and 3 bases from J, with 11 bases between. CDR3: CSVEDEEWDTEAFF. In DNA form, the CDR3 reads TGCAGCGTTGAAGATGAGGAGTGGGACACTGAAGCTTTCTTT.

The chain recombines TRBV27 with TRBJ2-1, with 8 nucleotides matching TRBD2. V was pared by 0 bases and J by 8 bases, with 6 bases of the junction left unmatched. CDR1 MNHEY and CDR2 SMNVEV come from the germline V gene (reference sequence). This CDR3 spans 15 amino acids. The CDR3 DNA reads TGTGCCAGCAGTTTATCGGGACTAGGTTTTTATGAGCAGTTCTTC. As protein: CASSLSGLGFYEQFF.

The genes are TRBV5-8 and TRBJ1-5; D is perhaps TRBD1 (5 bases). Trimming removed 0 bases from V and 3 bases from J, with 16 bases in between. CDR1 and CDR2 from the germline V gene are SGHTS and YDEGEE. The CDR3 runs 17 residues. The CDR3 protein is CASSLGPTGVFNQPQHF. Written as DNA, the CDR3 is TGTGCCAGCAGCTTGGGTCCTACAGGAGTATTCAATCAGCCCCAGCATTTT.

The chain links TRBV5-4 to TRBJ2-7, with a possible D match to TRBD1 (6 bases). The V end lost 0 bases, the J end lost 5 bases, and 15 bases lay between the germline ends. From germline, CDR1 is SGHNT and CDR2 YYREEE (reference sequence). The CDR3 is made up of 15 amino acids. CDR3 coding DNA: TGTGCCAGCAGCTTGGTACAGGGAGAACACCACGAGCAGTACTTC. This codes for CASSLVQGEHHEQYF.

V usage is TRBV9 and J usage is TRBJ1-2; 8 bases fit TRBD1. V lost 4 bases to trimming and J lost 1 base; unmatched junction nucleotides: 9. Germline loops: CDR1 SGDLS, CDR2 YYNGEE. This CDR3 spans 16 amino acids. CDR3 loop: CASSSRGQGDNYGYTF. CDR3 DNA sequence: TGTGCCAGCAGCTCCAGAGGACAGGGAGATAACTATGGCTACACCTTC.

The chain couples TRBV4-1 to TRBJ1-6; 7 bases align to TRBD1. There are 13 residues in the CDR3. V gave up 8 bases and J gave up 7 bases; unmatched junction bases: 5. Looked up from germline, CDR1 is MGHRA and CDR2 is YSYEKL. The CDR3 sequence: CASRGQMNSPLHF. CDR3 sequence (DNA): TGCGCCAGCCGGGGACAGATGAATTCACCCCTCCACTTT.

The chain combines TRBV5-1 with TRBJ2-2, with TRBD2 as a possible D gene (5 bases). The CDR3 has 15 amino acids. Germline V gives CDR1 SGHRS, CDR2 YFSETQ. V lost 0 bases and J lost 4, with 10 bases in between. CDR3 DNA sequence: TGCGCCAGCAGCTTGGGGTCCGAGGGCACCGGGGAGCTGTTTTTT. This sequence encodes CASSLGSEGTGELFF.

The CDR3 nucleotides read TGTGCCTGGAGTCCAAACAGGGGACTGGGCCTCAATCAGCCCCAGCATTTT. Amino acid sequence: CAWSPNRGLGLNQPQHF. This chain connects TRBV30 to TRBJ1-5, with 7 positions matching TRBD1. The CDR3 is made up of 17 amino acids. Germline CDR1 GTSNPN, CDR2 SVGIG (reference sequence). The V and J ends lost 2 bases and 3 bases, in that order; junction bases with no gene match: 13. The full variable domain, with the rest looked up from reference TRBV30 and TRBJ1-5, is SQTIHQWPATLVQPVGSPLSLECTVEGTSNPNLYWYRQAAGRGLQLLFYSVGIGQISSEVPQNLSASRPQDRQFILSSKKLLLSDSGFYLCAWSPNRGLGLNQPQHFGDGTRLSIL.

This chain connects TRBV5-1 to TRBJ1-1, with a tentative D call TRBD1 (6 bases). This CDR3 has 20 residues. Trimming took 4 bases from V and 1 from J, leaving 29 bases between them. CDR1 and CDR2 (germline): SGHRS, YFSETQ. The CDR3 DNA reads TGCGCCAGCAGCGGCCGGGACACGATACCGATTCCGTTTCCGAACACTGAAGCTTTCTTT. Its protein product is CASSGRDTIPIPFPNTEAFF. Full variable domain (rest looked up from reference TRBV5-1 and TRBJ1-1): KAGVTQTPRYLIKTRGQQVTLSCSPISGHRSVSWYQQTPGQGLQFLFEYFSETQRNKGNFPGRFSGRQFSNSRSEMNVSTLELGDSALYLCASSGRDTIPIPFPNTEAFFGQGTRLTVV.